Listed below are T cell receptor beta chains from one sample, sequenced in a study of shared clonotypes between healthy human individuals. The assay was immunoSEQ multiplex PCR, and TCRdb's table has in-frame clones only and misses some. The sample consists of about 1.1 million clones, 70% to 80% of them appearing once. The sequenced sample was memory CD4+ T cells from PBMCs. These receptors were collected from a man in his late teens or twenties in good health. Some clones in this sample may be carry-over from other donors' samples. The CDR3 runs from the conserved cysteine through the conserved F or W.

j_call,v_call,cdr3_aa
TRBJ2-7,TRBV7-9,CASSLNQGQEQYF
TRBJ2-7,TRBV6-5,CASRDSGGYEQYF
TRBJ2-5,TRBV11-2,CASSFAREETQYF
TRBJ2-7,TRBV5-3,CARRRPAPSYEQYF
TRBJ2-2,TRBV6-5,CASRLSNTGELFF
TRBJ2-5,TRBV7-2,CASSLVASGQETQYF
TRBJ1-5,TRBV2,CASTHDPHSNQPQHF
TRBJ2-1,TRBV11-2,CASSLPLSYNEQFF
NA,TRBV5-4,CASSPGLAYEQYF
TRBJ2-5,TRBV27,CASTPHRETQETQYF
TRBJ2-2,TRBV28,CASRVAFGQGGGELFF
TRBJ2-5,TRBV5-1,CASSPGQGPRETQYF
TRBJ2-1,TRBV25-1,CASRVWANNEQFF
TRBJ2-1,TRBV10-3,CAISAISGRKDNEQFF
TRBJ2-2,TRBV10-2,CASRKSGELFF
TRBJ1-5,TRBV7-2,CASSLGVSGNQPQHF
TRBJ2-7,TRBV7-8,CASSNTGTGGYEQYF
TRBJ2-2,TRBV7-3,CASSLDGTTSNTGELFF
TRBJ1-2,TRBV27,CASSLGTTANYGYTF
TRBJ2-7,TRBV11-3,CASSLGRGEQYF
TRBJ2-7,TRBV10-3,CAIRGTERYEQYF
TRBJ1-4,TRBV7-3,CASSSTGRPNEKLFF
TRBJ2-1,TRBV15,CATSRDRLAGLNEQFF
TRBJ2-3,TRBV15,CATSRGVGVGTDTQYF
TRBJ2-3,TRBV7-9,CASSPRRDTQYF
TRBJ1-1,TRBV5-4,CASKGTMNTEAFF
TRBJ2-7,TRBV5-5,CASSFGTSLYEQYF
TRBJ2-3,TRBV2,CAGWLSAETQYF
TRBJ2-5,TRBV5-4,CASSFEQTQYF
TRBJ2-3,TRBV5-1,CASSFGVPTDTQYF
TRBJ2-5,TRBV2,CASSVGGTGTSGRRGTQYF
TRBJ2-1,TRBV7-8,CASSLIRVSTYNEQFF
TRBJ1-5,TRBV28,CASSSRGRGNQPQHF
TRBJ1-2,TRBV28,CASSLVLYGYTF
TRBJ1-1,TRBV13,CASSRYRVTEAFF
TRBJ2-3,TRBV4-3,CASSQDGTSGRDTQYF
TRBJ2-3,TRBV18,CASSPQREDTQYF
TRBJ1-5,TRBV9,CASSVGTGGGQPQHF
TRBJ2-7,TRBV10-2,CATQGTGYPFEQYF
TRBJ2-7,TRBV18,CASSPPLGTGSLEQYF
TRBJ1-5,TRBV27,CASSRRGAKGNQPQHF
TRBJ1-2,TRBV6-6,CASSRDMGPPYGYTF
TRBJ1-4,TRBV7-2,CASSLQPVAGTFYEKLFF
TRBJ2-7,TRBV2,CASRSGRSSYEQYF
TRBJ1-4,TRBV18,CASSRIATNEKLFF
TRBJ2-7,TRBV19,CASRPASSLGSYEQYF
TRBJ2-1,TRBV9,CASSVRGGQGTGEQFF
TRBJ2-3,TRBV4-1,CASSQRTGVRTDTQYF
TRBJ1-2,TRBV28,CASSFAGQGFRGYTF
TRBJ1-4,TRBV28,CASSGDRGEEKLFF
TRBJ1-5,TRBV6-6,CASSSHRDHQPQHF